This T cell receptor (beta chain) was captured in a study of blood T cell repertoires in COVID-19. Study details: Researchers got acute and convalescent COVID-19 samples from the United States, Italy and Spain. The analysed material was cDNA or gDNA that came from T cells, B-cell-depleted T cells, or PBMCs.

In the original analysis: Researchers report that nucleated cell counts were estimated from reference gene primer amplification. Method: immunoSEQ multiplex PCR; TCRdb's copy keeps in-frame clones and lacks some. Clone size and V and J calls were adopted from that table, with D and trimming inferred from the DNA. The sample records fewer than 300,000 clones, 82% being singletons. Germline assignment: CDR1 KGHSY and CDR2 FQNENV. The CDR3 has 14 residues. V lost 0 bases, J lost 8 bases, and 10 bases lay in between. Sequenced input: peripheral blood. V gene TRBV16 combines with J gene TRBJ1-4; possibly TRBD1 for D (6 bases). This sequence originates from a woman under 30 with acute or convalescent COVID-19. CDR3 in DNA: TGTGCCAGCAGCCAATCCGGGACAAACGAAAAACTGTTTTTT. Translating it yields CASSQSGTNEKLFF.